This T cell receptor beta chain is drawn from a study of T-cell reconstitution after alpha-beta-depleted transplantation in children. The study's findings and limits: The authors attributed T-cell counts and diversity one year after transplant mostly to newly produced T cells. Approximately two months post-transplant, alpha-beta T cells reportedly originated from several hundred expanded graft clones. For some patients, TCRbeta diversity was high at day 60 because of recipient T cells and thymic progenitors that survived.

Many counts were recorded for this clonotype. Its antigen is undetermined. After removal of 2 bases from V and 4 bases from J, the junction contained 2 bases not matched to a gene. The CDR3 totals 15 residues. The germline V gene has CDR1 MNHEY and CDR2 SMNVEV (reference sequence). Unique molecular identifiers were incorporated into the prepared TCRbeta library. Each CDR3 protein gets one entry after TCRdb re-called the PCR reads with MiXCR. This sample has tens of thousands of distinct CDR3 sequences, with over 5% found just once. The sequencing here drew on PBMCs, mostly from graft donor cells, taken 180 days after TCRalphabeta/CD19-depleted stem cell transplant. The clonotype comes from a male patient younger than 18 who had a stem cell transplant for acute myeloid leukemia, so the T cells may come from the graft donor. The V call is TRBV27, the J call TRBJ2-3, with 11 bases aligning to TRBD2. The CDR3 sequence: CASSLTLAGADTQYF. CDR3 DNA sequence: TGTGCCAGCAGTTTAACACTAGCGGGAGCAGATACGCAGTATTTT.